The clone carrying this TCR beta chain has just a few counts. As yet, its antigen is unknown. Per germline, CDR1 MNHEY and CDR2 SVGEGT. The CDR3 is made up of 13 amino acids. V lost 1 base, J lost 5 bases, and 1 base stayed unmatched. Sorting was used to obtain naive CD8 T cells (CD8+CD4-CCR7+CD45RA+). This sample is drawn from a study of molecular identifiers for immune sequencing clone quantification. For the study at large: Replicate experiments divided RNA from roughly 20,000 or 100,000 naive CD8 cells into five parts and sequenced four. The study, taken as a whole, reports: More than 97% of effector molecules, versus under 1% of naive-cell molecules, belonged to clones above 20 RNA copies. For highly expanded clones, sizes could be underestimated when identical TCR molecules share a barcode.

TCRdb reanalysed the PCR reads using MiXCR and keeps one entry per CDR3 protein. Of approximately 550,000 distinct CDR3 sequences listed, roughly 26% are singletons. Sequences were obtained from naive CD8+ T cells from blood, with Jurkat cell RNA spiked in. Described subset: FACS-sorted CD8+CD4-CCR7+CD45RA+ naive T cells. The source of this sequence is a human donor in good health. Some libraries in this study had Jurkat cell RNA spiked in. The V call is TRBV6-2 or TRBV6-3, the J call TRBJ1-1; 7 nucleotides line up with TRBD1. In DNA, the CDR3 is TGTGCCAGCAGTTACTTGACAGGGACTGAAGCTTTCTTT. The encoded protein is CASSYLTGTEAFF.